This TCR beta chain was sequenced during a study of cytomegalovirus exposure and HLA in healthy donors. The PCR ran on 60 Vbeta and 13 Jbeta primers. Some clones are missing from TCRdb's copy, which holds only in-frame ones; the method was immunoSEQ multiplex PCR. In the table there are around 250,000 clones, around 81% of which are singletons. Everyone who donated was a healthy bone marrow donor. There are 11 residues in the CDR3. Germline CDR1 and CDR2: WNHNN and SYGVQD (reference sequence). The ends were cut back, 3 bases at V and 7 bases at J, with 6 bases in the middle. The chain has TRBV10-1 and TRBJ1-1, with D tentatively TRBD1 (6 bases). This TCR came from a woman aged 60 to 75 in good health and CMV-seropositive. The sequenced material came from PBMCs. The CDR3 DNA reads as TGCGCCAGCAGTGAAGGGGGTGAAGCTTTCTTT. Amino acid sequence: CASSEGGEAFF.